The sequence of this T cell receptor beta chain was determined in a study of cytomegalovirus exposure and HLA in healthy donors. Findings and limits, study-wide: Usually a TCR sequence was rare, but some public TCRs were found in many donors. In vitro, three CMV-associated chains proved specific for CMV antigens. Cytomegalovirus-associated status was assigned to some 160 TCR beta chains.

In regard to this clone: Its antigen is still unknown.

After removal of 2 bases from V and 5 bases from J, the junction contained 10 bases not matched to a gene. The V gene's germline CDR1 is SGDLS and CDR2 YYNGEE. The CDR3 has 16 amino acids. This table comes from immunoSEQ multiplex PCR, and its TCRdb copy is limited to in-frame clones, with some not included. The sample consists of over 200,000 clones, approximately 87% of them appearing once. The TCR was taken from a woman aged 18-29 years in good health and CMV-seronegative. The chain joins TRBV9 to TRBJ2-5; 9 nucleotides align to TRBD2. Sequencing was done on a sample of PBMCs. DNA for the CDR3: TGTGCCAGCAGCGTTAGGCCCAGCGGGGGGTGGGAGACCCAGTACTTC. It translates to CASSVRPSGGWETQYF. Full variable domain (rest looked up from reference TRBV9 and TRBJ2-5): DSGVTQTPKHLITATGQRVTLRCSPRSGDLSVYWYQQSLDQGLQFLIQYYNGEERAKGNILERFSAQQFPDLHSELNLSSLELGDSALYFCASSVRPSGGWETQYFGPGTRLLVL.